A selection of T cell receptor beta chains follows, all from one sample in a study of regulatory T cells in long-lasting Graves disease. TCRdb ran MiXCR on the multiplex PCR reads and lists one entry per CDR3 protein. The sample holds about 540,000 distinct CDR3 sequences, 13% seen once. Separately, the same data were catalogued under a study of T cells in Graves' hyperthyroidism and ophthalmopathy.

Sequences were derived from peripheral blood mononuclear cells (PBMCs), sampled at new diagnosis, from a patient treated with antithyroid drugs. The receptors derive from a man younger than 40 with Graves disease. Both conserved end residues are part of each CDR3. D genes are given only for firm matches. Clone sizes are given selectively: once, few, many, or a class where the clone is expanded.

>.|TRBV28|TRBJ1-2|many
CASSLNKGSMSNYGYTF
TGTGCCAGCAGTTTAAATAAAGGGTCCATGTCTAACTATGGCTACACCTTC
>.|TRBV15|TRBJ2-3|few
CATSRIRVRDTQYF
TGTGCCACCAGCAGGATCAGGGTTCGAGATACGCAGTATTTT
>.|TRBV20-1|TRBJ1-1|.
CSARQLLMNTEAFF
TGCAGTGCTAGACAGCTATTAATGAACACTGAAGCTTTCTTT
>TRBD2|TRBV29-1|TRBJ2-1|many
CSVEAPSGSSYNEQFF
TGCAGCGTTGAGGCTCCTAGCGGGAGCTCCTACAATGAGCAGTTCTTC
>TRBD2|TRBV6-1|TRBJ2-1|many
CASSRTSRLTNEQFF
TGTGCCAGCAGTCGGACTAGCCGGCTCACAAATGAGCAGTTCTTC
>.|TRBV2|TRBJ2-7|.
CASSAAHGQYF
TGTGCCAGCAGTGCGGCCCACGGGCAGTACTTC
>.|TRBV19|TRBJ2-1|.
CASSILGWNEQFF
TGTGCCAGTAGTATTCTGGGGTGGAATGAGCAGTTCTTC
>.|TRBV12-3/TRBV12-4|TRBJ1-2|many
CASSWVGTPGKGYTF
TGTGCCAGCAGTTGGGTCGGCACGCCGGGGAAGGGCTACACCTTC
>TRBD1|TRBV20-1|TRBJ1-1|many
CSARPAGQLNTEAFF
TGCAGTGCTAGACCTGCGGGACAGCTGAACACTGAAGCTTTCTTT
>.|TRBV7-2|TRBJ2-2|few
CASSPGLGSRELFF
TGTGCCAGCAGCCCTGGACTGGGGAGTAGGGAGCTGTTTTTT
>.|TRBV12-3/TRBV12-4|TRBJ2-7|.
CASSFYSHDEQYF
TGTGCCAGCAGTTTTTATTCCCACGACGAGCAGTACTTC
>TRBD2|TRBV12-3/TRBV12-4|TRBJ2-4|many
CASSLWTSGSSKNIQYF
TGTGCCAGCAGTTTATGGACTAGCGGGAGTAGCAAAAACATTCAGTACTTC
>TRBD1|TRBV7-9|TRBJ1-5|many
CASSSGTGDSNQPQHF
TGTGCCAGCAGCTCTGGGACAGGGGATAGCAATCAGCCCCAGCATTTT
>.|TRBV30|TRBJ1-1|many
CAWSVVRPGARRTEAFF
TGTGCCTGGAGTGTAGTCCGGCCGGGGGCGAGACGGACTGAAGCTTTCTTT
>TRBD1|TRBV19|TRBJ1-2|many
CASSPRDRGTFTF
TGTGCCAGTAGTCCCAGGGACAGGGGGACTTTCACCTTC
>TRBD2|TRBV20-1|TRBJ2-1|many
CSARDRGGGNEQFF
TGCAGTGCTAGAGATAGGGGCGGGGGAAATGAGCAGTTCTTC
>TRBD1|TRBV6-1|TRBJ2-7|many
CASRGDRGYEQYF
TGTGCCAGCCGAGGGGACAGGGGGTACGAGCAGTACTTC
>TRBD2|TRBV9|TRBJ2-1|few
CASSPRTSRLYNEQFF
TGTGCCAGCAGCCCTCGGACTAGCCGCCTCTACAATGAGCAGTTCTTC
>.|TRBV20-1|TRBJ2-1|many
CSGQGVNEQFF
TGCAGTGGTCAGGGTGTAAATGAGCAGTTCTTC
>.|TRBV6-1|TRBJ1-6|.
CASSGGKAKGYNLPLHF
TGTGCCAGCAGTGGGGGGAAGGCCAAGGGCTATAATTTACCCCTCCACTTT
>.|TRBV29-1|TRBJ2-3|many
CSVTRGPTSADTQYF
TGCAGCGTGACCCGGGGGCCTACATCGGCAGATACGCAGTATTTT
>TRBD2|TRBV19|TRBJ2-1|.
CASSRAGGTVYNEQFF
TGTGCCAGTAGTCGGGCGGGAGGGACTGTATACAATGAGCAGTTCTTC
>.|TRBV6-1|TRBJ1-4|many
CASRGESEKLFF
TGTGCCTCGAGGGGGGAGAGCGAAAAACTGTTTTTT
>.|TRBV12-3/TRBV12-4|TRBJ1-1|many
CASNIQTNTEAFF
TGTGCCAGCAATATACAGACGAACACTGAAGCTTTCTTT
>.|TRBV20-1|TRBJ1-5|many
CSALQGTAQHF
TGCAGTGCTTTACAGGGTACGGCCCAGCATTTT
>.|TRBV7-8|TRBJ1-5|many
CASSSISNQPQHF
TGTGCCAGCAGCTCAATTAGCAATCAGCCCCAGCATTTT
>.|TRBV27|TRBJ2-7|many
CASSYRALYEQYF
TGTGCCAGCAGTTACCGGGCCTTATACGAGCAGTACTTC
>TRBD1|TRBV29-1|TRBJ2-1|many
CSVERDRVNNEQFF
TGCAGCGTTGAACGGGACAGGGTTAACAATGAGCAGTTCTTC
>.|TRBV6-1|TRBJ2-6|.
CASSGATGANVLTF
TGTGCCAGCAGTGGGGCGACTGGGGCCAACGTCCTGACTTTC
>TRBD2|TRBV4-1|TRBJ2-7|.
CASSHTSGTYEQYF
TGCGCCAGCAGCCATACTAGCGGGACCTACGAGCAGTACTTC
>.|TRBV27|TRBJ1-6|many
CASSFYNSPLHF
TGTGCCAGCAGTTTCTATAATTCACCCCTCCACTTT
>.|TRBV5-1|TRBJ2-5|few
CASSLIGAGNQETQYF
TGCGCCAGCAGCTTAATCGGGGCGGGCAACCAAGAGACCCAGTACTTC
>TRBD2|TRBV4-1|TRBJ2-5|.
CASSQDGGVGYQETQYF
TGCGCCAGCAGCCAAGACGGGGGGGTGGGGTACCAAGAGACCCAGTACTTC
>TRBD1|TRBV15|TRBJ1-5|many
CATSTDRKGQTFSNQPQHF
TGTGCCACCAGCACGGACCGCAAGGGACAGACTTTTAGCAATCAGCCCCAGCATTTT
>.|TRBV12-3/TRBV12-4|TRBJ2-5|many
CASSLDYLETQYF
TGTGCCAGCAGTCTGGACTACCTGGAGACCCAGTACTTC
>.|TRBV15|TRBJ2-7|many
CATSRDGGVSDEQYF
TGTGCCACCAGCAGAGATGGTGGGGTTTCTGACGAGCAGTACTTC
>.|TRBV6-1|TRBJ1-2|few
CASRAPLNYGYTF
TGTGCCAGCAGGGCTCCGTTGAACTATGGCTACACCTTC
>TRBD2|TRBV12-3/TRBV12-4|TRBJ2-7|many
CASSSGLVTGEQYF
TGTGCCAGCAGTTCGGGACTAGTGACGGGAGAGCAGTACTTC
>TRBD1|TRBV9|TRBJ1-3|many
CASSAGQGNGNTIYF
TGTGCCAGCAGCGCGGGACAGGGGAATGGAAACACCATATATTTT
>.|TRBV4-1|TRBJ1-6|.
CASSQDFEPASYNSPLHF
TGCGCCAGCAGCCAAGATTTTGAGCCCGCCTCCTATAATTCACCCCTCCACTTT
>.|TRBV5-1|TRBJ1-1|.
CASASDWNTEAFF
TGCGCCAGCGCGTCAGATTGGAACACTGAAGCTTTCTTT
>.|TRBV6-1|TRBJ2-5|.
CASSVRDLETQYF
TGTGCCAGCAGTGTCCGGGACCTAGAGACCCAGTACTTC
>.|TRBV11-1|TRBJ2-7|many
CASSLARTETGTYEQYF
TGTGCCAGCAGCTTAGCCCGGACGGAAACGGGAACGTACGAGCAGTACTTC
>.|TRBV6-1|TRBJ2-6|once
CASTPRQGKAGANVLTF
TGTGCCAGCACCCCTCGGCAGGGTAAAGCTGGGGCCAACGTCCTGACTTTC
>.|TRBV4-1|TRBJ1-1|few
CASSHLQGPEAFF
TGCGCCAGCAGCCATCTACAGGGCCCTGAAGCTTTCTTT
>TRBD1|TRBV5-1|TRBJ2-5|many
CASSLAGTGETQYF
TGCGCCAGCAGCTTGGCCGGGACAGGAGAGACCCAGTACTTC
>.|TRBV6-5|TRBJ2-7|many
CASSYLGGFPYEQYF
TGTGCCAGCAGTTACCTGGGAGGATTCCCCTACGAGCAGTACTTC
>.|TRBV11-2|TRBJ2-2|many
CASSWTATNTGELFF
TGTGCCAGCAGCTGGACAGCCACCAACACCGGGGAGCTGTTTTTT